This passage covers 17 T cell receptor beta chains from one sample sequenced in a study of cytomegalovirus exposure and HLA in healthy donors. The PCR employed 60 Vbeta primers together with 13 Jbeta primers. The method was immunoSEQ multiplex PCR; TCRdb's version includes in-frame clones alone and lacks a portion of them. The sample includes around 150,000 clones, 80% to 85% of them seen just once. Sequenced input: PBMCs. Receptor source: a male donor in good health and CMV-seropositive.

This clone was seen just once. The V call is TRBV27, the J call TRBJ1-2; 10 nucleotides line up with TRBD1. The CDR3 is made up of 14 amino acids. Germline CDR1 and CDR2: MNHEY and SMNVEV (reference sequence). The trim removed 5 bases at V and 3 bases at J, leaving 3 bases unmatched. In DNA, the CDR3 is TGTGCCAGCAGTCCAGGGACAGGGGACTATGGCTACACCTTC. Protein: CASSPGTGDYGYTF.

The chain combines TRBV4-3 with TRBJ1-4, with 7 bases fitting TRBD1. Germline V lookup: CDR1 LGHNA, CDR2 YSLEER. This CDR3 is 16 amino acids long. Trimming at V came to 2 bases and at J to 11 bases, leaving 14 bases not matched to a gene. CDR3 sequence: CASSQNVGDSAGKLFF. CDR3 coding DNA: TGCGCCAGCAGCCAAAACGTAGGGGACAGCGCGGGGAAACTGTTTTTT.

Written as DNA, the CDR3 is TGTGCCAGCAGCCAACTGGTTGCGGGAGCAGAAGAGACCCAGTACTTC. Encoded protein: CASSQLVAGAEETQYF. The rearrangement uses TRBV14 and TRBJ2-5; 7 bases match TRBD2. The germline gives CDR1 SGHDN, CDR2 FVKESK. V was clipped by 2 bases and J by 3 bases; unmatched bases: 9. CDR3 length equals 16 residues.

The chain is built from TRBV5-8 and TRBJ1-5; 7 nucleotides agree with TRBD1. Germline CDR1 reads SGHTS; CDR2 reads YDEGEE. The CDR3 covers 14 residues. V trimming: 6 bases; J trimming: 2 bases; junction bases outside the gene matches: 5. CDR3 amino acids: CASTSGGGNQPQHF. The CDR3 DNA follows: TGTGCCAGCACTTCAGGGGGTGGCAATCAGCCCCAGCATTTT.

This clone has just a few counts. This rearrangement joins TRBV19 to TRBJ2-1; 10 bases match TRBD2. Germline CDR1 LNHDA, CDR2 SQIVND (reference sequence). The CDR3 length is 14 residues. V lost 8 bases, J lost 4 bases, and 5 bases stayed unmatched. DNA for the CDR3: TGTGCCAGTGGCCTAGCGGGGGTTTACAATGAGCAGTTCTTC. Translating it yields CASGLAGVYNEQFF.

This sequence joins TRBV10-3 and TRBJ1-2; TRBD1 matches 10 bases. The CDR3 loop spans 15 amino acids. The V gene's germline CDR1 is ENHRY and CDR2 SYGVKD. V was clipped by 2 bases and J by 7 bases; unmatched bases: 7. The CDR3 DNA follows: TGTGCCATCAGTGAGGTTGGGACAGGGGAGACTGGCTACACCTTC. Translating it yields CAISEVGTGETGYTF.

The chain couples TRBV27 to TRBJ2-5; D possibly corresponds to TRBD2 (5 bases). The J call could be wrong; TRBJ2-7 is a better fit for the DNA end. The CDR3 spans 12 residues. Germline values: CDR1 MNHEY, CDR2 SMNVEV (reference sequence). The CDR3 coding sequence is TGTGCCAGCGCGCGGGTTTCTTACGAGCAGTACTTC. Amino acid sequence: CASARVSYEQYF.

This clone was seen only a few times. The chain combines TRBV7-8 with TRBJ2-1, with D possibly being TRBD1 (6 bases). Germline V lookup: CDR1 SGHVS, CDR2 FQNEAQ. The CDR3 covers 15 residues. Trimming took 1 base from V and 10 from J, leaving 17 bases between them. CDR3 region: CASSLDRTALEEQFF. The CDR3 DNA follows: TGTGCCAGCAGCTTAGATAGGACAGCTCTCGAGGAGCAGTTCTTC.

The chain employs TRBV29-1 and TRBJ2-2; 9 bases agree with TRBD1. From germline, CDR1 is SQVTM and CDR2 ANQGSEA. Germline trimming cut 4 bases from V and 6 bases from J; bases unmatched to any gene: 3. CDR3 length: 13 amino acids. In DNA form, the CDR3 reads TGCAGCGTTGGGGGACAGGGACCCGGGGAGCTGTTTTTT. It translates to CSVGGQGPGELFF.

This clone was detected only a few times. Written as DNA, the CDR3 is TGTGCCAGCAGCGACTGGACAACCGGTCACATGGGGCAGTTCTTC. Protein sequence: CASSDWTTGHMGQFF. The V and J genes are TRBV7-2 and TRBJ2-1; D is possibly TRBD1 (5 bases). The CDR3 loop spans 15 amino acids. Trimming left V 5 bases short and J 12 bases short, with 23 bases between. Germline V gene data show CDR1 as SGHTA and CDR2 as FQGNSA.

The V and J genes are TRBV11-3 and TRBJ2-7; D unclear. Trimming left V 5 bases short and J 1 base short, with 12 bases between. CDR1 is SGHNT and CDR2 is YENEEA in the germline V gene. This CDR3 is built from 14 residues. This CDR3 reads CASSPFPGSYEQYF. CDR3 coding DNA: TGTGCCAGCAGCCCATTCCCCGGGTCCTACGAGCAGTACTTC. Supplemented by reference TRBV11-3 and TRBJ2-7, the full variable domain reads EAGVVQSPRYKIIEKKQPVAFWCNPISGHNTLYWYLQNLGQGPELLIRYENEEAVDDSQLPKDRFSAERLKGVDSTLKIQPAELGDSAVYLCASSPFPGSYEQYFGPGTRLTVT.

The chain combines TRBV7-2 with TRBJ2-3; perhaps TRBD1 as D (5 bases). This CDR3 contains 13 residues. Germline V gene data show CDR1 as SGHTA and CDR2 as FQGNSA. The germline V and J ends were trimmed by 3 bases and 4 bases, with 8 bases remaining between them. The DNA of the CDR3 is TGTGCCAGCAGCTTTAAGGGGTCAGATACGCAGTATTTT. This gives the protein CASSFKGSDTQYF.

The gene calls are TRBV19 and TRBJ2-5; weak D call: TRBD1 (6 bases). Per germline, CDR1 LNHDA and CDR2 SQIVND (reference sequence). This CDR3 is 14 amino acids long. The V and J ends lost 3 bases and 4 bases respectively, with 12 bases between them. The CDR3 DNA sequence: TGTGCCAGTAGTATGAGCGTAGGGGGAGAGACCCAGTACTTC. The encoded protein is CASSMSVGGETQYF.

The chain employs TRBV6-4 and TRBJ1-5; D is unclear. CDR3 length: 12 amino acids. Per germline, CDR1 MRHNA and CDR2 SNTAGT. Between the trimmed V and J ends, which lost 4 bases and 9 bases, there was a span of 10 bases. Here the CDR3 reads CASSVNYRPQHF. In DNA, the CDR3 is TGTGCCAGCAGTGTCAACTACCGGCCCCAGCATTTT.

The chain has TRBV19 and TRBJ1-1; the D is unclear. Germline assignment: CDR1 LNHDA and CDR2 SQIVND (reference sequence). This CDR3 region has 14 residues. The V end lost 5 bases, the J end lost 1 base, and 11 bases lay between the germline ends. The CDR3 DNA is TGTGCCAGTAGTCCCCGTTGGCCGAACACTGAAGCTTTCTTT. Amino acid sequence: CASSPRWPNTEAFF.

The gene calls are TRBV11-3 and TRBJ2-7; D perhaps matches TRBD2 (7 bases). This CDR3 has 15 residues. From germline, CDR1 is SGHNT and CDR2 YENEEA. V dropped 5 bases and J dropped 0 bases, with 14 bases sitting between them. DNA for the CDR3: TGTGCCAGCAGCCCCGGGGCGGGGGCCTCCTACGAGCAGTACTTC. Its translation: CASSPGAGASYEQYF.

This clone was detected only a few times. This chain links TRBV4-3 with TRBJ2-1; tentatively, D is TRBD2 (5 bases). CDR1 LGHNA and CDR2 YSLEER come from the germline V gene. This CDR3 region has 16 residues. Trimming removed 0 bases from V and 0 bases from J, with 9 bases in between. CDR3 sequence: CASSQDLASSYNEQFF. Here the CDR3 DNA reads TGCGCCAGCAGCCAAGATCTAGCTAGCTCCTACAATGAGCAGTTCTTC.